The entry below gives a single TCR beta chain sequence along with its context. These data come from a study of T-cell reconstitution after alpha-beta-depleted transplantation in children. Unique molecular identifiers were used to barcode this TCRbeta library. In TCRdb, the PCR reads were re-called with MiXCR into one record per CDR3 protein. Seen here are a few hundred thousand distinct CDR3 sequences, 9.7% observed once, and the top ten hold approximately 5%. V was clipped by 3 bases and J by 9 bases; unmatched bases: 12. Germline V gives CDR1 SGHKS, CDR2 YYEKEE (reference sequence). The CDR3 consists of 16 residues.

The TCR originated in a human donor who donated a stem cell graft to a child with SCID. The sequences come from PBMCs from the stem cell graft donor, collected from the stem cell graft. V usage is TRBV5-5 and J usage is TRBJ2-1, with 10 bases identical to TRBD1. The CDR3 DNA sequence: TGTGCCAGCAGCTCCTCCGGGACAGGGGCCTTTGGTGAGCAGTTCTTC. It is translated as CASSSSGTGAFGEQFF.